Below, 19 T cell receptor beta chains from the same sample are listed, as sequenced in a study of T cells in narcolepsy. Libraries were prepared by immunoSEQ multiplex PCR; TCRdb keeps only in-frame clonotypes and omits some of them. The sample lists more than 30,000 clones; around 80% were seen once. Source material: CD45RA- memory CD4+ T cells from PBMCs. Receptor source: a human donor with narcolepsy.

The V call is TRBV29-1, the J call TRBJ1-4; D unresolved. Germline V gene data show CDR1 as SQVTM and CDR2 as ANQGSEA. Trimming removed 5 bases at V and 0 bases at J, with 25 bases between. The CDR3 spans 19 residues. CDR3 sequence (DNA): TGCAGCGTTAGAGTTCGGTTGGCAGGTGGGCCCACAACTAATGAAAAACTGTTTTTT. It yields the protein CSVRVRLAGGPTTNEKLFF.

The chain is built from TRBV5-8 and TRBJ2-6, with D hard to call. The germline CDR1 and CDR2 sequences are SGHTS and YDEGEE. The CDR3 has 15 amino acids. The ends were cut back, 4 bases at V and 0 bases at J, with 8 bases in the middle. CDR3 region: CASSLRSSGANVLTF. The CDR3 coding sequence is TGTGCCAGCAGCCTTCGGAGCTCTGGGGCCAACGTCCTGACTTTC.

As DNA, the CDR3 is TGTGCCAGCAGTGGGGTAAACAGGGCGGATGATGAAGCTTTCTTT. This codes for CASSGVNRADDEAFF. The rearrangement uses TRBV2 and TRBJ1-1, with D possibly TRBD1 on 6 matching bases. The germline CDR1 and CDR2 sequences are SNHLY and FYNNEI. The CDR3 sequence is 15 residues long. Between the trimmed V and J ends, which lost 4 bases and 7 bases, there was a span of 19 bases.

The V and J genes are TRBV28 and TRBJ1-5, with a possible D match to TRBD1 (5 bases). The CDR3 consists of 12 residues. Between the trimmed V and J ends, which lost 6 bases and 5 bases, there was a span of 8 bases. Per germline, CDR1 MDHEN and CDR2 SYDVKM. CDR3 DNA: TGTGCCAGCAGGAGAGGGGATCAGCCCCAGCATTTT. This encodes CASRRGDQPQHF. The full variable domain, with the rest looked up from reference TRBV28 and TRBJ1-5, is DVKVTQSSRYLVKRTGEKVFLECVQDMDHENMFWYRQDPGLGLRLIYFSYDVKMKEKGDIPEGYSVSREKKERFSLILESASTNQTSMYLCASRRGDQPQHFGDGTRLSIL.

This chain connects TRBV5-6 to TRBJ2-4, with D perhaps matching TRBD1 (7 bases). There are 13 residues in the CDR3. Trimming took 4 bases from V and 6 from J, leaving 11 bases between them. CDR1 and CDR2 from the germline V gene are SGHDT and YYEEEE. The chain's CDR3 is CASSAGQLNIQYF. CDR3 DNA: TGTGCCAGCAGCGCGGGACAGTTAAACATTCAGTACTTC.

This chain uses TRBV6-1 with TRBJ2-1; 9 bases line up with TRBD1. CDR3 length: 15 amino acids. V shed 6 bases and J 1 base; nucleotides not matched to a gene: 4. Germline CDR1 is MNHNS and CDR2 is SASEGT. The CDR3 sequence: CASSAGTGSYNEQFF. The DNA for the CDR3 is TGTGCCAGCAGCGCAGGGACAGGGTCCTACAATGAGCAGTTCTTC.

The chain recombines TRBV11-2 with TRBJ1-4; D is uncertain. The CDR3 is 12 amino acids. The germline V gene encodes CDR1 SGHAT and CDR2 FQNNGV. V was cut by 4 bases and J by 5 bases, with 5 bases left in between. The chain's CDR3 is CASSSLNEKLFF. The CDR3 coding sequence is TGTGCCAGCAGCTCCTTAAATGAAAAACTGTTTTTT.

The chain is built from TRBV5-6 and TRBJ2-1, with 10 positions matching TRBD1. Germline CDR1 SGHDT, CDR2 YYEEEE. Losses at the gene ends were 3 bases for V and 9 bases for J; bases not matched to a gene: 6. The CDR3 has 14 amino acids. The DNA for the CDR3 is TGTGCCAGCAGCTGGGACAGGGGTCAGGGTGAGCAGTTCTTC. It is translated as CASSWDRGQGEQFF. Full variable domain (rest looked up from reference TRBV5-6 and TRBJ2-1): DAGVTQSPTHLIKTRGQQVTLRCSPKSGHDTVSWYQQALGQGPQFIFQYYEEEERQRGNFPDRFSGHQFPNYSSELNVNALLLGDSALYLCASSWDRGQGEQFFGPGTRLTVL.

This chain connects TRBV9 to TRBJ2-3; 10 positions agree with TRBD2. Germline V gene data show CDR1 as SGDLS and CDR2 as YYNGEE. The CDR3 extends over 15 amino acids. The V and J ends lost 4 bases and 2 bases, in that order; junction bases with no gene match: 4. The CDR3: CASSFGLAVTDTQYF. Written as DNA, the CDR3 is TGTGCCAGCAGCTTCGGACTAGCGGTCACAGATACGCAGTATTTT.

The chain carries TRBV5-8 and TRBJ1-4, with 9 bases identical to TRBD1. The CDR3 has 16 residues. Germline V CDR1 and CDR2: SGHTS, YDEGEE. V lost 2 bases, J lost 4 bases, and 6 bases stayed unmatched. CDR3 region: CASSLGTGLGNEKLFF. For the CDR3, the DNA is TGTGCCAGCAGCTTAGGGACAGGGCTCGGTAATGAAAAACTGTTTTTT. Filled out from reference TRBV5-8 and TRBJ1-4, the complete variable domain reads EAGVTQSPTHLIKTRGQQATLRCSPISGHTSVYWYQQALGLGLQFLLWYDEGEERNRGNFPPRFSGRQFPNYSSELNVNALELEDSALYLCASSLGTGLGNEKLFFGSGTQLSVL.

The chain is built from TRBV11-2 and TRBJ2-3; D is perhaps TRBD1 (6 bases). The ends were cut back, 5 bases at V and 8 bases at J, with 17 bases in the middle. The CDR3 loop spans 14 amino acids. Germline CDR1 and CDR2: SGHAT and FQNNGV. CDR3 in DNA: TGTGCCAGCAGCCTAAGCCAGGGGCAGTTTACGCAGTATTTT. Protein product: CASSLSQGQFTQYF. Using reference TRBV11-2 and TRBJ2-3 for the parts outside the CDR3, the full variable domain is EAGVAQSPRYKIIEKRQSVAFWCNPISGHATLYWYQQILGQGPKLLIQFQNNGVVDDSQLPKDRFSAERLKGVDSTLKIQPAKLEDSAVYLCASSLSQGQFTQYFGPGTRLTVL.

The chain employs TRBV15 and TRBJ1-1; D is uncertain. Germline CDR1 reads LNHNV; CDR2 reads YYDKDF (reference sequence). The CDR3 spans 14 residues. The V and J ends lost 5 bases and 2 bases respectively, with 12 bases between them. CDR3 in amino acids: CATSSMGANTEAFF. The CDR3, as DNA: TGTGCCACCAGCTCAATGGGAGCTAACACTGAAGCTTTCTTT.

The V and J genes are TRBV15 and TRBJ1-6; TRBD1 matches 10 bases. This CDR3 has 13 residues. Germline trimming cut 8 bases from V and 11 bases from J; bases unmatched to any gene: 6. Looked up from germline, CDR1 is LNHNV and CDR2 is YYDKDF (reference sequence). The DNA for the CDR3 is TGTGCCACCTCTCGACAGGGGGCGACACCCCTCCACTTT. Its protein is CATSRQGATPLHF.

V usage is TRBV28 and J usage is TRBJ1-2; D unresolved. V lost 2 bases and J 2 bases, leaving 6 bases between the germline ends. This CDR3 spans 13 amino acids. The germline V gene encodes CDR1 MDHEN and CDR2 SYDVKM. CDR3 residues: CASSLGLNYGYTF. For the CDR3, the DNA is TGTGCCAGCAGTTTAGGGCTGAACTATGGCTACACCTTC.

The chain joins TRBV19 to TRBJ1-6; 7 nucleotides align to TRBD1. Trimming removed 7 bases from V and 7 bases from J; junction bases left unmatched: 7. Germline values: CDR1 LNHDA, CDR2 SQIVND (reference sequence). The CDR3 totals 14 residues. The CDR3 sequence: CASMFAGGNSPLHF. The CDR3 DNA reads TGTGCCAGTATGTTCGCAGGGGGGAATTCACCCCTCCACTTT.

The chain couples TRBV6-1 to TRBJ1-2; 7 bases are a match to TRBD1. Trimming at V came to 6 bases and at J to 3 bases, leaving 7 bases not matched to a gene. In germline, CDR1 is MNHNS, CDR2 SASEGT. The CDR3 runs 14 residues. CDR3 nucleotides: TGTGCCAGCAGCCGCCGGACAGGCGACTATGGCTACACCTTC. Translating gives CASSRRTGDYGYTF.

V and J are TRBV11-3 and TRBJ2-3, with D perhaps given as TRBD1 or TRBD2 (5 bases each). Germline V gene lookup returns CDR1 SGHNT and CDR2 YENEEA. CDR3 length: 16 residues. Trimming shortened V by 3 bases and J by 2 bases, and 15 bases separated the two germline ends. The CDR3 nucleotides are TGTGCCAGCAGCTTGACCGGGGCCCTCGTCACAGATACGCAGTATTTT. It translates to CASSLTGALVTDTQYF.

The chain carries TRBV5-8 and TRBJ1-2; D gene ambiguous. Germline values: CDR1 SGHTS, CDR2 YDEGEE. V gave up 1 base and J gave up 4 bases, with 11 bases separating them. The CDR3 has 14 amino acids. As DNA, the CDR3 is TGTGCCAGCAGCTTGACCGGGCAGCTCTATGGCTACACCTTC. It translates to CASSLTGQLYGYTF. Variable domain in full (rest from reference TRBV5-8 and TRBJ1-2): EAGVTQSPTHLIKTRGQQATLRCSPISGHTSVYWYQQALGLGLQFLLWYDEGEERNRGNFPPRFSGRQFPNYSSELNVNALELEDSALYLCASSLTGQLYGYTFGSGTRLTVV.

V and J are TRBV5-1 and TRBJ2-1; 14 bases match TRBD2. V shed 3 bases and J 7 bases; nucleotides not matched to a gene: 9. The CDR3 contains 17 residues. The germline V gene encodes CDR1 SGHRS and CDR2 YFSETQ. In DNA, the CDR3 is TGCGCCAGCAGCTCCGGACTAGCGGGGGGCGCGGTGAATGAGCAGTTCTTC. Amino acid sequence: CASSSGLAGGAVNEQFF.